This entry lists 22 T cell receptor beta chains sequenced from one sample in a study of tumor-infiltrating lymphocytes in primary liver carcinoma. Starting from 450 to 500 ng of total RNA, TCR beta cDNA was produced with a primer in the constant region. What produced the TCR beta libraries was three nested multiplex PCR rounds using slightly modified ARM-PCR. Investigators reported that the first two PCR rounds, at 9 to 11 cycles each, used TRBV1-TRBV30 forward primers with a C-beta reverse primer. TCRdb redid the calling of the multiplex PCR reads with MiXCR, one entry per CDR3 protein. The sample contains approximately 80,000 distinct CDR3 sequences, about three quarters of which appear only once. The study co-extracted DNA and RNA from approximately 20-30 mg of unsorted bulk tissue. Sequencing input: tumor-adjacent normal liver tissue. Receptor source: a middle-aged man with primary liver carcinoma and hepatitis B virus infection.

With regard to this clonotype: Germline and junction disagree at one end, which may indicate a read error. V and J are TRBV7-9 and TRBJ1-5; 9 positions match TRBD1. The CDR3 sequence is 19 residues long. Germline CDR1 is SEHNR and CDR2 is FQNEAQ (reference sequence). The CDR3 reads CASRETTDRGEYSSQSQHF. CDR3 in DNA: TGTGCCAGCAGGGAAACGACGGACAGGGGCGAATATAGCAGTCAGTCCCAGCATTTT.

This clonotype appeared a few times. A much larger clonotype is one base distant, so this may be a read error. The chain links TRBV10-3 to TRBJ1-1; D remains unclear. This CDR3 comprises 13 residues. CDR1 is ENHRY, CDR2 SYGVKD, per germline. Here the CDR3 DNA reads TGTACCATCAGTGAGTCTGGTTCAGCTGAAGCTTTCTTT. Encoded protein: CTISESGSAEAFF.

About this clonotype: The junction does not match germline at one end; this may be a read error. The gene calls are TRBV12-3 or TRBV12-4 and TRBJ2-1; TRBD2 matches at 7 bases. CDR3 length: 13 amino acids. CDR3 region: CASEPGGYNERFF. For the CDR3, the DNA is TGTGCCAGTGAGCCGGGAGGCTACAATGAGCGGTTCTTC.

On this clonotype itself: One end of the junction does not line up with germline, which may come from a read error. The V and J genes are TRBV11-2 and TRBJ2-1; D is possibly TRBD2 (6 bases). This CDR3 region has 16 residues. The V gene's germline CDR1 is SGHAT and CDR2 FQNNGV. CDR3 sequence reads: CTSSLVREGGRDEQFF. In nucleotides, the CDR3 is TGTACCAGCAGCTTAGTTCGCGAGGGAGGAAGGGATGAGCAGTTCTTC.

V and J are TRBV4-2 and TRBJ2-1; D is ambiguous. The CDR3 covers 13 residues. V gave up 3 bases and J gave up 10 bases, with 13 bases separating them. CDR1 is LGHNA, CDR2 YNFKEQ, per germline. Written as DNA, the CDR3 is TGTGCCAGCAGCCATGTTAGGGTCGCCGAGCAGTTCTTC. Translated: CASSHVRVAEQFF.

Ten or more counts support this clonotype. The V gene is TRBV5-4, the J gene TRBJ2-7; 7 bases align to TRBD2. The germline V gene has CDR1 SGHNT and CDR2 YYREEE (reference sequence). The CDR3 runs to 15 residues. The ends lost 0 bases at V and 2 bases at J; junction bases unmatched: 5. CDR3 DNA sequence: TGTGCCAGCAGCTTGGATCCAGCGGGACCCTACGAGCAGTACTTC. Its protein product is CASSLDPAGPYEQYF.

As concerns this clonotype: It is unclear where the CDR3 begins or ends on the DNA, so no DNA is shown, and the CDR3 is as TCRdb lists it. The chain has TRBV29-1 and TRBJ1-2. Germline CDR1 SQVTM, CDR2 ANQGSEA. The CDR3 totals 13 residues, both ends included. The CDR3 sequence: CSVAEGIDYGYSF.

V and J are TRBV6-9 and TRBJ2-1, with D uncertain. This CDR3 is 16 amino acids long. The V and J ends lost 7 bases and 12 bases respectively, with 28 bases between them. The germline gives CDR1 MNHGY, CDR2 SVAAGI. The CDR3 spells CASILGVRKISSGQFF. DNA for the CDR3: TGTGCCAGCATCCTTGGCGTGAGGAAAATCTCTAGTGGGCAGTTCTTC.

This chain joins TRBV29-1 and TRBJ2-1; 7 bases agree with TRBD1. Losses at the gene ends were 3 bases for V and 1 base for J; bases not matched to a gene: 9. The CDR3 runs to 16 residues. The germline CDR1 and CDR2 sequences are SQVTM and ANQGSEA. CDR3: CSVEDPDRPSYNEQFF. For the CDR3, the DNA is TGCAGCGTTGAGGATCCGGACAGGCCATCCTACAATGAGCAGTTCTTC.

On this clonotype itself: At one end, the junction sequence differs from germline, possibly due to a read error. The chain carries TRBV11-1 and TRBJ2-1; possibly TRBD2 for D (5 bases). The CDR3 has 17 residues. Germline V gives CDR1 SGHAT, CDR2 FQDESV (reference sequence). As DNA, the CDR3 is TGTGCCAGCAGTTTAGTCTCTGACGGGAACTCCTACAATGAGCAGTTCTTC. This encodes CASSLVSDGNSYNEQFF.

To note about this clonotype: Given a much more abundant clone one base away, this may be a read error. The chain couples TRBV7-2 to TRBJ2-1; possible D gene TRBD2, 7 bases. The CDR3 loop spans 14 amino acids. Per germline, CDR1 SGHTA and CDR2 FQGNSA. This chain's CDR3 is CASNLAAGANEQFF. The CDR3 bases are TGTGCCAGCAACTTAGCCGCGGGGGCCAATGAGCAGTTCTTC.

Concerning this clonotype itself: The final CDR3 position lacks the conserved phenylalanine or tryptophan, pointing to a likely read error. V usage is TRBV11-1 and J usage is TRBJ2-1; D possibly matches TRBD1 or TRBD2 (5 bases each). Germline values: CDR1 SGHAT, CDR2 FQDESV (reference sequence). The CDR3 has 16 residues. CDR3 in DNA: TGTGGCAGCAGCTTACGGGGCAGGGCCTCCCACAATGAGCAGTTCTAC. As protein: CGSSLRGRASHNEQFY.

In regard to this clonotype: A read error may produce the germline difference seen at one junction end. The chain employs TRBV11-1 and TRBJ2-2; no reliable D call. Germline V lookup: CDR1 SGHAT, CDR2 FQDESV (reference sequence). The CDR3 runs to 13 residues. The CDR3 region is CTSSSVCFGELFF. The DNA for the CDR3 is TGTACCAGCAGCTCAGTATGTTTCGGGGAGCTGTTTTTT.

On this clonotype: At one of its ends the junction is not consistent with the germline gene, which may arise from a read error. V gene TRBV10-3 combines with J gene TRBJ2-1; TRBD1 or TRBD2 may be the D gene (8 bases each). The CDR3 has 18 amino acids. Per germline, CDR1 ENHRY and CDR2 SYGVKD. The DNA for the CDR3 is TGTGTCATCAGTTACCAGGGGGCAGAGCGGGAGAAGTACAATGAGCAGTTCTTC. Translation: CVISYQGAEREKYNEQFF.

This chain links TRBV29-1 with TRBJ1-5; D ambiguous. The CDR3 is 13 residues long. Between the trimmed V and J ends, which lost 4 bases and 5 bases, there was a span of 12 bases. The germline V gene has CDR1 SQVTM and CDR2 ANQGSEA. CDR3 DNA: TGCAGCGTTGTCGGACGGATTTATCAGCCCCAGCATTTT. Translated: CSVVGRIYQPQHF.

The chain has TRBV28 and TRBJ2-3; no firm D call. The last part of the DNA fits TRBJ1-5 better; the J call may be wrong. The CDR3 spans 13 residues. CDR1 and CDR2 (germline): MDHEN, SYDVKM. In nucleotides, the CDR3 is TGTGCCAGCAGTTTGGGATCCACAGATACGCAGCATTTT. This translates into CASSLGSTDTQHF.

As regards this clonotype: A much larger clone differs from this one at a single base, so this may be a read error. The rearrangement joins TRBV11-2 to TRBJ2-4, with a tentative D call TRBD1 (5 bases). V shed 10 bases and J shed 8 bases, with 18 bases lying between them. From germline, CDR1 is SGHAT and CDR2 FQNNGV. The CDR3 runs 13 residues. The CDR3 is CANSLAGLYIQYF. DNA of the CDR3: TGTGCCAACAGTTTGGCAGGGTTGTACATTCAGTACTTC.

With respect to this clonotype: This may be a read error: a much more frequent sequence differs by one nucleotide. The rearrangement joins TRBV28 to TRBJ2-7; 7 nucleotides agree with TRBD2. Unmatched junction bases numbered 13, after V lost 6 bases and J lost 2 bases. From germline, CDR1 is MDHEN and CDR2 SYDVKM. This CDR3 spans 16 amino acids. DNA of the CDR3: TGTGCCAGCAGGAGGACTAGGCTGTCTCACGCCTACGAGCAGTACTTC. It specifies CASRRTRLSHAYEQYF.

The chain carries TRBV7-2 and TRBJ2-3, with 15 bases fitting TRBD2. V trimming: 1 base; J trimming: 6 bases; junction bases outside the gene matches: 5. This CDR3 has 17 residues. In germline, CDR1 is SGHTA, CDR2 FQGNSA. The DNA of the CDR3 is TGTGCCAGCAGCTTAGAGGGACTAGCGGGGGGAGATGATACGCAGTATTTT. Translation gives CASSLEGLAGGDDTQYF.

Worth noting for this clonotype: Since the CDR3 does not end with the conserved phenylalanine or tryptophan, this likely comes from a read error. No DNA is shown, since the ends of the CDR3 on it are uncertain; the CDR3 is the one TCRdb lists. The chain recombines TRBV6-1 with TRBJ2-7. Germline CDR1 MNHNS, CDR2 SASEGT. 16 amino acids form the CDR3, both terminal residues included. The CDR3 sequence is CASSEDGHWASYEQYL.

This clonotype was observed at least ten times. The chain recombines TRBV6-5 with TRBJ1-2; 10 bases fit TRBD1. Germline V CDR1 and CDR2: MNHEY, SVGAGI. Trimming cost V 5 bases and J 2 bases; bases outside gene matches: 2. This CDR3 comprises 14 residues. The CDR3 loop is CASSPTGGNYGYTF. For the CDR3, the DNA is TGTGCCAGCAGTCCGACAGGGGGCAACTATGGCTACACCTTC.

This clonotype came up many times. This chain links TRBV4-1 with TRBJ1-1, with 12 bases identical to TRBD1. Unmatched junction bases numbered 12, after V lost 4 bases and J lost 3 bases. This CDR3 spans 18 amino acids. Germline V lookup: CDR1 MGHRA, CDR2 YSYEKL. CDR3 nucleotide sequence: TGCGCCAGCAGCCCCTCCCCGGGACAGGGGGCGGCGTACACTGAAGCTTTCTTT. This gives the protein CASSPSPGQGAAYTEAFF.